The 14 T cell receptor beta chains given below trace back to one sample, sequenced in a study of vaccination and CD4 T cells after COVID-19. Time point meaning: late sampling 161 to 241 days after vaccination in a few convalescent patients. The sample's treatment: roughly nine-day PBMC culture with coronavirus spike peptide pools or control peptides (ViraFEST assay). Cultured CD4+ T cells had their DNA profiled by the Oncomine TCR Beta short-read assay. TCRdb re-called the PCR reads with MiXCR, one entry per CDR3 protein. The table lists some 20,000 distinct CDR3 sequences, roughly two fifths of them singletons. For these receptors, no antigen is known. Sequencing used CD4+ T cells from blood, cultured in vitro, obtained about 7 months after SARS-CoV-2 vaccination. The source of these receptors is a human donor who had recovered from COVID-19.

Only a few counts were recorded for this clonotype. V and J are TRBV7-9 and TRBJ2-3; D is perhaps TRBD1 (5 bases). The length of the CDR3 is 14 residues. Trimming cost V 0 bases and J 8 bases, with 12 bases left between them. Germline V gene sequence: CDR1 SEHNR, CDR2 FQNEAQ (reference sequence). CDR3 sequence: CASSLAGPVGTQYF. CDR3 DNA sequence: TGTGCCAGCAGCTTAGCGGGGCCGGTTGGTACGCAGTATTTT.

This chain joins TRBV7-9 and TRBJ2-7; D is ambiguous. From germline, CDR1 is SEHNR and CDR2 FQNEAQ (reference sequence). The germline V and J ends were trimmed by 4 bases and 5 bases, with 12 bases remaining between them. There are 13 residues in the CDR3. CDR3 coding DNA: TGTGCCAGCAGCTACACACCCGCCAACGAGCAGTACTTC. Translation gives CASSYTPANEQYF. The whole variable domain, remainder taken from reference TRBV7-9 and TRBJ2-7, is DTGVSQNPRHKITKRGQNVTFRCDPISEHNRLYWYRQTLGQGPEFLTYFQNEAQLEKSRLLSDRFSAERPKGSFSTLEIQRTEQGDSAMYLCASSYTPANEQYFGPGTRLTVT.

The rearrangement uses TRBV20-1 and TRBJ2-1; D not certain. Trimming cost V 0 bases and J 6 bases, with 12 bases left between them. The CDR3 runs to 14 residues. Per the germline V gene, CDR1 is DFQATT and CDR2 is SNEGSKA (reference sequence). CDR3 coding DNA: TGCAGTGCTAGAGATCGTATCGGAGTCAATGAGCAGTTCTTC. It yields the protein CSARDRIGVNEQFF.

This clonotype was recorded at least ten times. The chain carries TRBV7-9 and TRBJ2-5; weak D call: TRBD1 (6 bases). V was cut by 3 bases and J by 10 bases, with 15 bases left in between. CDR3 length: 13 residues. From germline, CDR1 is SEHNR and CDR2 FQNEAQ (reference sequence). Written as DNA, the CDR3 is TGTGCCAGCAGCTTTGGGTCGAGGGGGAGCCAGTACTTC. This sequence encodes CASSFGSRGSQYF.

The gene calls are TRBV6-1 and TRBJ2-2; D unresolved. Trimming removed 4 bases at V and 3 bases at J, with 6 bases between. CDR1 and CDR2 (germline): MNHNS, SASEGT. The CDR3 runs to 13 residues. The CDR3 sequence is CASSGQHTGELFF. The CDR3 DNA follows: TGTGCCAGCAGTGGCCAACACACCGGGGAGCTGTTTTTT.

The CDR3: CASSYSGWLAGESNVLTF. For the CDR3, the DNA is TGTGCCAGCAGTTACTCCGGTTGGTTAGCGGGAGAGTCCAACGTCCTGACTTTC. This chain joins TRBV6-5 and TRBJ2-6; 9 nucleotides agree with TRBD2. The V segment lost 0 bases and the J segment 8 bases; nucleotides outside the gene matches: 11. The CDR3 sequence is 18 residues long. Germline CDR1 reads MNHEY; CDR2 reads SVGAGI.

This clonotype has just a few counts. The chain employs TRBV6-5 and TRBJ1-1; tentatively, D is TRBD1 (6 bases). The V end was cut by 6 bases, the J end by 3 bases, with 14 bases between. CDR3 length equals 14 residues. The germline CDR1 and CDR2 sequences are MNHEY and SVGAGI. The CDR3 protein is CASSYQGIDTEAFF. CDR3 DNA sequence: TGTGCCAGCAGCTACCAGGGGATTGACACTGAAGCTTTCTTT.

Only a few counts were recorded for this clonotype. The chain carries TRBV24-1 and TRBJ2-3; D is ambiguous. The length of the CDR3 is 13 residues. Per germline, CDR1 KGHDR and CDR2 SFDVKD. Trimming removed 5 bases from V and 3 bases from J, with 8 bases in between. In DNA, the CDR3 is TGTGCCACCAGTGCCACAGCTACAGATACGCAGTATTTT. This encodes CATSATATDTQYF.

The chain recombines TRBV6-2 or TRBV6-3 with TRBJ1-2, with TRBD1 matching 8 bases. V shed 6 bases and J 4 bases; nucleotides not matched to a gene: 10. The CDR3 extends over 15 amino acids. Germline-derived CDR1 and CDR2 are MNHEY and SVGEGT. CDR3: CASSQGQGLSYGYTF. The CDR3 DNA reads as TGTGCCAGCAGCCAAGGACAGGGACTGTCCTATGGCTACACCTTC.

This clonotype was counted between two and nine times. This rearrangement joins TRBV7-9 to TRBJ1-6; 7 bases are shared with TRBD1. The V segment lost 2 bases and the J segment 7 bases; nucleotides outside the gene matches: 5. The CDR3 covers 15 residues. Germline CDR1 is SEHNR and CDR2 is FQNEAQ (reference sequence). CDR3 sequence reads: CASSLLRQGNSPLHF. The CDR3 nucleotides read TGTGCCAGCAGCTTACTCCGACAGGGCAATTCACCCCTCCACTTT.

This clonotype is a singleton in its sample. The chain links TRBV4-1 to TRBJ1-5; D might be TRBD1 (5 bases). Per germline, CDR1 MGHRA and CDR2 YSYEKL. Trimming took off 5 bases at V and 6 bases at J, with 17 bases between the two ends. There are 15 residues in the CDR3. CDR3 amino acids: CASSKGVGAAQPQHF. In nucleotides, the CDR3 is TGCGCCAGCAGCAAGGGAGTTGGGGCAGCTCAGCCCCAGCATTTT.

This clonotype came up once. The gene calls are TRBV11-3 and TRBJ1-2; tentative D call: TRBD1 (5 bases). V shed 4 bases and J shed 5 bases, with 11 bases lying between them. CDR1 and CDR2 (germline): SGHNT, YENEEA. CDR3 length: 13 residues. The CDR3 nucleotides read TGTGCCAGCAGCTGGGGGGGAGAATATGGCTACACCTTC. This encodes CASSWGGEYGYTF.

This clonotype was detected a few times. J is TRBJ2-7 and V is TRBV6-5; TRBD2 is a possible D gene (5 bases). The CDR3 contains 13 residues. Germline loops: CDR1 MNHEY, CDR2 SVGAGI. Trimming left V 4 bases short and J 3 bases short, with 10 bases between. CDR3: CASSWRVNYEQYF. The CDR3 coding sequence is TGTGCCAGCAGTTGGCGGGTGAACTACGAGCAGTACTTC.

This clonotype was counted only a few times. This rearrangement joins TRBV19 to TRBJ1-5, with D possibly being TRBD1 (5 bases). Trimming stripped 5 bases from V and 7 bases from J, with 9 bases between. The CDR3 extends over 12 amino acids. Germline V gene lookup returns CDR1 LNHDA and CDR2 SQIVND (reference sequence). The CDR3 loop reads CASSGGLQPQHF. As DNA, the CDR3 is TGTGCCAGTAGTGGGGGGTTACAGCCCCAGCATTTT.